Listed below are T cell receptor beta chains from one sample, sequenced in a study of T cells in Graves' hyperthyroidism and ophthalmopathy. TCRdb reprocessed the multiplex PCR reads with MiXCR, giving one entry per CDR3 protein. The table shows 750,000 to 900,000 distinct CDR3 sequences, with about 38% occurring only once. Source material: blood. These receptor sequences come from a man aged 18 to 35 with Graves' hyperthyroidism. CDR3s include the opening cysteine and the closing phenylalanine or tryptophan. The D gene is left open where the match is weak. Where a row states a size, it is once, few, many or the class of an expanded clone; other rows omit it.

d_gene: .; abundance: .; j_gene: TRBJ1-1; v_gene: TRBV9; CDR3aa: CASSVVGGPGTEAFF; CDR3nt: TGTGCCAGCAGCGTAGTAGGGGGTCCGGGCACTGAAGCTTTCTTT
d_gene: .; abundance: .; j_gene: TRBJ2-5; v_gene: TRBV29-1; CDR3aa: CSSRGEETQYF; CDR3nt: TGCAGCTCAAGAGGAGAGGAGACCCAGTACTTC
d_gene: .; abundance: many; j_gene: TRBJ1-2; v_gene: TRBV15; CDR3aa: CATSRDREGEGYGYTF; CDR3nt: TGTGCCACCAGCAGAGATCGTGAAGGGGAAGGCTATGGCTACACCTTC
d_gene: .; abundance: .; j_gene: TRBJ1-1; v_gene: TRBV6-5; CDR3aa: CASSYQRGTEAFF; CDR3nt: TGTGCCAGCAGTTATCAAAGGGGGACCGAAGCTTTCTTT
d_gene: TRBD1; abundance: .; j_gene: TRBJ1-4; v_gene: TRBV9; CDR3aa: CASSEGAGTRNEKLFF; CDR3nt: TGTGCCAGCAGCGAGGGGGCGGGGACCCGGAATGAAAAACTGTTTTTT
d_gene: .; abundance: .; j_gene: TRBJ1-6; v_gene: TRBV9; CDR3aa: CASSAGSAPLHF; CDR3nt: TGTGCCAGCAGTGCTGGCAGTGCACCCCTCCACTTT
d_gene: TRBD1; abundance: many; j_gene: TRBJ2-7; v_gene: TRBV10-3; CDR3aa: CAISDTVQGVGEQYF; CDR3nt: TGTGCCATCAGTGATACGGTCCAGGGGGTCGGGGAGCAGTACTTC
d_gene: TRBD1; abundance: .; j_gene: TRBJ2-6; v_gene: TRBV10-3; CDR3aa: CAISADRARSGANVLTF; CDR3nt: TGTGCCATCAGCGCGGACAGGGCTCGGTCTGGGGCCAACGTCCTGACTTTC
d_gene: .; abundance: few; j_gene: TRBJ2-5; v_gene: TRBV9; CDR3aa: CASSPPLAGLQETQYF; CDR3nt: TGTGCCAGCAGTCCCCCGTTGGCAGGCTTACAAGAGACCCAGTACTTC
d_gene: .; abundance: once; j_gene: TRBJ1-2; v_gene: TRBV5-4; CDR3aa: CASSQAWGNTF; CDR3nt: TGTGCCAGCAGCCAAGCATGGGGGAACACCTTC
d_gene: .; abundance: .; j_gene: TRBJ2-7; v_gene: TRBV14; CDR3aa: CASNPDSSYEQYF; CDR3nt: TGTGCCAGCAACCCCGACAGTTCCTACGAGCAGTACTTC
d_gene: .; abundance: .; j_gene: TRBJ1-2; v_gene: TRBV9; CDR3aa: CASSAGTTPIGYTF; CDR3nt: TGTGCCAGCAGCGCCGGGACAACCCCGATTGGCTACACCTTC
d_gene: .; abundance: many; j_gene: TRBJ2-2; v_gene: TRBV12-3/TRBV12-4; CDR3aa: CASSLTVTGELFF; CDR3nt: TGTGCCAGCAGCCTGACAGTTACCGGGGAGCTGTTTTTT
d_gene: .; abundance: many; j_gene: TRBJ1-2; v_gene: TRBV29-1; CDR3aa: CSVEAQGFYYGYTF; CDR3nt: TGCAGCGTTGAAGCTCAGGGGTTCTACTATGGCTACACCTTC
d_gene: TRBD1; abundance: .; j_gene: TRBJ2-5; v_gene: TRBV9; CDR3aa: CASSVEGAGETQYF; CDR3nt: TGTGCCAGCAGCGTAGAGGGGGCCGGGGAGACCCAGTACTTC
d_gene: TRBD1; abundance: few; j_gene: TRBJ1-2; v_gene: TRBV19; CDR3aa: CASSSNRDRRYGYTF; CDR3nt: TGTGCCAGTAGTAGCAACCGGGACAGGAGATATGGCTACACCTTC
d_gene: TRBD1; abundance: .; j_gene: TRBJ2-2; v_gene: TRBV5-1; CDR3aa: CASATGTANTGELFF; CDR3nt: TGCGCCAGTGCCACCGGGACAGCGAACACCGGGGAGCTGTTTTTT
d_gene: .; abundance: many; j_gene: TRBJ1-5; v_gene: TRBV10-2; CDR3aa: CASSEVGANQPQHF; CDR3nt: TGCGCCAGCAGTGAGGTCGGGGCCAATCAGCCCCAGCATTTT
d_gene: TRBD2; abundance: many; j_gene: TRBJ2-5; v_gene: TRBV7-9; CDR3aa: CASSLRENEQETQYF; CDR3nt: TGTGCCAGCAGCCTGCGGGAGAACGAGCAAGAGACCCAGTACTTC
d_gene: .; abundance: few; j_gene: TRBJ1-1; v_gene: TRBV5-1; CDR3aa: CASSPSSTGLGGTEAFF; CDR3nt: TGCGCCAGCAGCCCCTCCTCCACAGGCCTCGGGGGCACTGAAGCTTTCTTT
d_gene: TRBD2; abundance: .; j_gene: TRBJ2-6; v_gene: TRBV5-5; CDR3aa: CASSQDPPSGRTGANVLTF; CDR3nt: TGTGCCAGCAGCCAAGACCCGCCTAGCGGGAGGACTGGGGCCAACGTCCTGACTTTC
d_gene: TRBD2; abundance: .; j_gene: TRBJ2-5; v_gene: TRBV20-1; CDR3aa: CSATDSAGGKDPETQYF; CDR3nt: TGCAGTGCTACGGACTCAGCGGGAGGGAAGGACCCAGAGACCCAGTACTTC
d_gene: TRBD1; abundance: once; j_gene: TRBJ2-2; v_gene: TRBV15; CDR3aa: CAASRQGANTGELFF; CDR3nt: TGTGCCGCCAGCAGACAGGGGGCGAACACCGGGGAGCTGTTTTTT
d_gene: .; abundance: .; j_gene: TRBJ2-5; v_gene: TRBV6-5; CDR3aa: CATQGPGETQYF; CDR3nt: TGTGCCACGCAGGGTCCGGGGGAGACCCAGTACTTC
d_gene: .; abundance: .; j_gene: TRBJ2-5; v_gene: TRBV29-1; CDR3aa: CSVAGAETQYF; CDR3nt: TGCAGCGTTGCGGGGGCGGAGACCCAGTACTTC
d_gene: .; abundance: .; j_gene: TRBJ1-1; v_gene: TRBV11-3; CDR3aa: CAITKGDTEAFF; CDR3nt: TGTGCCATCACGAAAGGGGACACTGAAGCTTTCTTT
d_gene: TRBD2; abundance: many; j_gene: TRBJ2-5; v_gene: TRBV10-3; CDR3aa: CAIRTSAQETQYF; CDR3nt: TGTGCCATCAGAACTAGCGCCCAAGAGACCCAGTACTTC
d_gene: .; abundance: .; j_gene: TRBJ2-2; v_gene: TRBV6-5; CDR3aa: CASSWTADTGGLFF; CDR3nt: TGTGCCAGCAGTTGGACAGCGGACACCGGGGGGCTGTTTTTT
d_gene: TRBD2; abundance: many; j_gene: TRBJ2-5; v_gene: TRBV2; CDR3aa: CASSEGTGGPGETQYF; CDR3nt: TGTGCCAGCAGTGAAGGTACGGGAGGGCCTGGAGAGACCCAGTACTTC
d_gene: TRBD1; abundance: few; j_gene: TRBJ2-5; v_gene: TRBV5-1; CDR3aa: CASSARTGRETQYF; CDR3nt: TGCGCCAGCAGCGCTAGGACAGGGAGAGAGACCCAGTACTTC
d_gene: TRBD1; abundance: many; j_gene: TRBJ1-5; v_gene: TRBV2; CDR3aa: CASSEGVSGGKSVQPQHF; CDR3nt: TGTGCCAGCAGTGAAGGGGTGTCAGGGGGCAAGAGTGTACAGCCCCAGCATTTT
d_gene: TRBD1; abundance: few; j_gene: TRBJ1-5; v_gene: TRBV4-1; CDR3aa: CASSQTTGPINQPQHF; CDR3nt: TGCGCCAGCAGCCAAACGACAGGGCCTATCAATCAGCCCCAGCATTTT
d_gene: TRBD1; abundance: once; j_gene: TRBJ2-7; v_gene: TRBV19; CDR3aa: CASTSGQGYEQYF; CDR3nt: TGTGCCAGTACCTCGGGACAGGGCTACGAGCAGTACTTC
d_gene: .; abundance: many; j_gene: TRBJ1-1; v_gene: TRBV10-3; CDR3aa: CAISDKGLNTEAFF; CDR3nt: TGTGCCATCAGTGATAAAGGGTTGAACACTGAAGCTTTCTTT
d_gene: .; abundance: .; j_gene: TRBJ2-5; v_gene: TRBV12-3/TRBV12-4; CDR3aa: CASSLGRARDILQETQYF; CDR3nt: TGTGCCAGCAGTTTGGGTAGAGCTAGGGACATTTTACAAGAGACCCAGTACTTC
d_gene: TRBD2; abundance: few; j_gene: TRBJ2-5; v_gene: TRBV7-9; CDR3aa: CASSLDWDYLQETQYF; CDR3nt: TGTGCCAGCAGCTTAGATTGGGACTATCTACAAGAGACCCAGTACTTC
d_gene: TRBD1; abundance: .; j_gene: TRBJ2-5; v_gene: TRBV11-1; CDR3aa: CASSLRTGWETQYF; CDR3nt: TGTGCCAGCAGCTTAAGGACAGGATGGGAGACCCAGTACTTC
d_gene: .; abundance: .; j_gene: TRBJ2-5; v_gene: TRBV4-1; CDR3aa: CASSQDARRGETQYF; CDR3nt: TGCGCCAGCAGCCAAGATGCAAGACGGGGTGAGACCCAGTACTTC
d_gene: .; abundance: .; j_gene: TRBJ2-7; v_gene: TRBV7-8; CDR3aa: CASSLVGEGVSSYEQYF; CDR3nt: TGTGCCAGCAGCTTAGTAGGTGAAGGGGTGAGCTCCTACGAGCAGTACTTC
d_gene: .; abundance: .; j_gene: TRBJ2-7; v_gene: TRBV7-3; CDR3aa: CASSFGPEGHYEQYF; CDR3nt: TGTGCCAGCAGCTTTGGACCGGAGGGTCACTACGAGCAGTACTTC
d_gene: .; abundance: once; j_gene: TRBJ2-2; v_gene: TRBV10-3; CDR3aa: CAISDPGGLFF; CDR3nt: TGTGCCATCAGTGATCCCGGGGGGCTGTTTTTT
d_gene: .; abundance: .; j_gene: TRBJ2-5; v_gene: TRBV2; CDR3aa: CASSGGRSNQPQYF; CDR3nt: TGTGCCAGCAGTGGGGGTCGGAGCAATCAGCCCCAGTACTTC
d_gene: .; abundance: few; j_gene: TRBJ2-7; v_gene: TRBV29-1; CDR3aa: CSVAQESYYEQYF; CDR3nt: TGCAGCGTTGCTCAGGAATCCTATTACGAGCAGTACTTC
d_gene: .; abundance: .; j_gene: TRBJ1-1; v_gene: TRBV25-1; CDR3aa: CASKRTFGTNTEAFF; CDR3nt: TGTGCCAGCAAGCGGACATTCGGGACGAACACTGAAGCTTTCTTT
d_gene: .; abundance: many; j_gene: TRBJ2-7; v_gene: TRBV20-1; CDR3aa: CSARDSPGDYEQYF; CDR3nt: TGCAGTGCTAGGGACTCCCCGGGGGACTACGAGCAGTACTTC
d_gene: TRBD2; abundance: .; j_gene: TRBJ2-5; v_gene: TRBV10-3; CDR3aa: CATQAGLGETQYF; CDR3nt: TGTGCCACCCAAGCGGGGCTTGGAGAGACCCAGTACTTC
d_gene: .; abundance: few; j_gene: TRBJ1-1; v_gene: TRBV14; CDR3aa: CASSQPSRGRNTEAFF; CDR3nt: TGTGCCAGCAGCCAACCGTCAAGGGGCCGGAACACTGAAGCTTTCTTT
d_gene: .; abundance: many; j_gene: TRBJ1-1; v_gene: TRBV29-1; CDR3aa: CSVVREGTEAFF; CDR3nt: TGCAGCGTTGTGAGGGAGGGCACTGAAGCTTTCTTT